The T cell receptor beta chain under discussion was sequenced for a study of regulatory T cells in long-lasting Graves disease. Researchers made TCR beta libraries by using iRepertoire HTBI primers and running Arm-PCR on CDR3 regions. As originally analysed: Among the samples, approximately 60 TRBV and about 15 TRBJ segments were identified. From the multiplex PCR reads, TCRdb called clonotypes with MiXCR, one entry per CDR3 protein. The V and J calls follow TCRdb's processing rather than the paper's. The sample records approximately 360,000 distinct CDR3 sequences, 12% being singletons. Time point noted: newly diagnosed GD, antithyroid drugs for less than 3 months. Construction of the TCR library relied on RNA isolated from PBMCs. Each patient gave 8.5 to 10 milliliters of EDTA-anticoagulated peripheral blood. V shed 7 bases, J shed 4 bases, and the junction held 12 bases outside the gene matches. This CDR3 is built from 15 residues. CDR1 is ENHRY, CDR2 SYGVKD, per germline.

These data were likewise used in another study, on T cells in Graves' hyperthyroidism and ophthalmopathy.

The chain couples TRBV10-3 to TRBJ1-2; 7 positions match TRBD1. This TCR derives from a woman under 30 with Graves disease. This specimen was peripheral blood mononuclear cells (PBMCs), taken at new diagnosis, from a patient treated with antithyroid drugs. CDR3 protein: CAITAGAGGSYGYTF. In DNA, the CDR3 is TGTGCCATCACAGCTGGGGCAGGGGGGAGCTATGGCTACACCTTC.